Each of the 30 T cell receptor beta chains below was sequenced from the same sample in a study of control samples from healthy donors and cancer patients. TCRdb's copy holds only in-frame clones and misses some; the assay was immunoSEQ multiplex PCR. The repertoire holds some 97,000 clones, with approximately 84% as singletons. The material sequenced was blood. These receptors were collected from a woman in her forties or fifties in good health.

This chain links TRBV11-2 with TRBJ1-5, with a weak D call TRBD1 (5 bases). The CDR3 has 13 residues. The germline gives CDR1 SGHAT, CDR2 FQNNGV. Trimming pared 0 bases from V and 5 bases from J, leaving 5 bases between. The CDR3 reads CASSLEGDQPQHF. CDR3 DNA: TGTGCCAGCAGCTTAGAGGGGGATCAGCCCCAGCATTTT.

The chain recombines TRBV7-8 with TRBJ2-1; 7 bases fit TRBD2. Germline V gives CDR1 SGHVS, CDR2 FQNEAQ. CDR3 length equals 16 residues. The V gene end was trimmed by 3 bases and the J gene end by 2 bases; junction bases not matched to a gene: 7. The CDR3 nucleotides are TGTGCCAGCAGCTTGCCAAGCGGGGTCACCTACAATGAGCAGTTCTTC. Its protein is CASSLPSGVTYNEQFF.

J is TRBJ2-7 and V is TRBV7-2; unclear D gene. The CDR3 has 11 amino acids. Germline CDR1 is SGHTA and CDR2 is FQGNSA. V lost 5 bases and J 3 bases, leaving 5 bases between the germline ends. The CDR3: CASSQVYEQYF. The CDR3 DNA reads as TGTGCCAGCAGCCAGGTCTACGAGCAGTACTTC.

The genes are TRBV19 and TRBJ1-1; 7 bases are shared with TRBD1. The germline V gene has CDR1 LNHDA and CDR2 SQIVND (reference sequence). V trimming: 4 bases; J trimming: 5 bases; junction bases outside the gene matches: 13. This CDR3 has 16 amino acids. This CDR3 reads CASSRGDPGGLTEAFF. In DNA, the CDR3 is TGTGCCAGTAGTAGAGGGGACCCAGGGGGGTTGACTGAAGCTTTCTTT.

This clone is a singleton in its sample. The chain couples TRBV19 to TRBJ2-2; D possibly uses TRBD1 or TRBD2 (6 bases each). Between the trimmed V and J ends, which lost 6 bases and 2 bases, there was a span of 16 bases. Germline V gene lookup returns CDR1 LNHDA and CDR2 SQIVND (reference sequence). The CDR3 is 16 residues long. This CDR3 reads CASRRAQGGNTGELFF. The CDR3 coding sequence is TGTGCCAGTAGAAGAGCACAGGGAGGCAACACCGGGGAGCTGTTTTTT.

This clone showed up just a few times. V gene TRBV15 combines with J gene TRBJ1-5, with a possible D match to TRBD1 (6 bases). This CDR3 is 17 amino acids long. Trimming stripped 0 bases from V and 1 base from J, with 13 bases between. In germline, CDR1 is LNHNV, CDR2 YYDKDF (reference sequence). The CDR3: CATSRDPRDKSNQPQHF. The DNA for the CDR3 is TGTGCCACCAGCAGAGATCCCAGGGACAAGAGCAATCAGCCCCAGCATTTT.

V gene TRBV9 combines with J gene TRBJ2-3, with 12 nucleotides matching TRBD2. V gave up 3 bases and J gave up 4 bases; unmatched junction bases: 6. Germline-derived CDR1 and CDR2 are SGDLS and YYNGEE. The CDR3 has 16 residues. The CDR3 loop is CASSALAGGPADTQYF. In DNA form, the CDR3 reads TGTGCCAGCAGCGCCCTAGCGGGGGGGCCCGCAGATACGCAGTATTTT.

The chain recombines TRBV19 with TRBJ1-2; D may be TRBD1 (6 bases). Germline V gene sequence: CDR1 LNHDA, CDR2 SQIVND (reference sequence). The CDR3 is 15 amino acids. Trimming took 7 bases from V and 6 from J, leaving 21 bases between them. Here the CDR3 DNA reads TGTGCCAGTAAGCCAATTTACGGGGGGGCGAATGGCTACACCTTC. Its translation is CASKPIYGGANGYTF.

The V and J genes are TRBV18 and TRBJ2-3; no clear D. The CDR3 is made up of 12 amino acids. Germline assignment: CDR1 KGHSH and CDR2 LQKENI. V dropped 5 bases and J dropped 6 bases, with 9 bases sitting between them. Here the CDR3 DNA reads TGTGCCAGCTCATCGACCGGGGATACGCAGTATTTT. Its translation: CASSSTGDTQYF.

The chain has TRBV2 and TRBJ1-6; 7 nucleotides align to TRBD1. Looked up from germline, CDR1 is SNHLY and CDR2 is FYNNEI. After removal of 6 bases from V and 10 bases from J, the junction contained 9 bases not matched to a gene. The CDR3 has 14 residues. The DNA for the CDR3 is TGTGCCAGCAGAATCGACAGGGCCTCATCACCCCTCCACTTT. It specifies CASRIDRASSPLHF.

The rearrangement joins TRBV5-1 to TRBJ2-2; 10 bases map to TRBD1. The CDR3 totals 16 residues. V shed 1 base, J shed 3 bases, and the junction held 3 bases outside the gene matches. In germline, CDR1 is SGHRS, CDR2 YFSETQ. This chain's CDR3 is CASSLRQGADTGELFF. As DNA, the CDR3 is TGCGCCAGCAGCTTGAGACAGGGGGCGGACACCGGGGAGCTGTTTTTT.

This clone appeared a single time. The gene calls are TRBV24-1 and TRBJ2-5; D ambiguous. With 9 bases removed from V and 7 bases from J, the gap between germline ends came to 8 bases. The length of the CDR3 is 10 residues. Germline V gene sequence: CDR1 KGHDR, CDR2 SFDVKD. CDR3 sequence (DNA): TGTGCCACCCCCGAGCCGACCCAGTACTTC. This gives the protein CATPEPTQYF.

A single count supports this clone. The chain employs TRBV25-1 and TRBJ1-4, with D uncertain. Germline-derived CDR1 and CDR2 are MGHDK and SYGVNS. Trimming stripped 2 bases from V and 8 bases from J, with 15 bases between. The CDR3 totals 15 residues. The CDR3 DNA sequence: TGTGCCAGCAGTGAAAGTCAGCCGGGCAGGGAAAAACTGTTTTTT. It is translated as CASSESQPGREKLFF.

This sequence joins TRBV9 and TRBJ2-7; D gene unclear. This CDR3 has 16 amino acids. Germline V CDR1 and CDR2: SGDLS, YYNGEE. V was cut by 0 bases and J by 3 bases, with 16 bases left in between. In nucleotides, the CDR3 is TGTGCCAGCAGCGTAGAGATAAACCCCCTCTACTACGAGCAGTACTTC. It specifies CASSVEINPLYYEQYF.

CDR3 residues: CASTGTLSYEQYF. The DNA of the CDR3 is TGTGCCAGTACCGGGACGTTATCCTACGAGCAGTACTTC. The gene calls are TRBV2 and TRBJ2-7; D may correspond to TRBD1 or TRBD2 (5 bases each). Germline V CDR1 and CDR2: SNHLY, FYNNEI. This CDR3 is 13 amino acids long. V was trimmed by 9 bases and J by 1 base, leaving 13 bases between them.

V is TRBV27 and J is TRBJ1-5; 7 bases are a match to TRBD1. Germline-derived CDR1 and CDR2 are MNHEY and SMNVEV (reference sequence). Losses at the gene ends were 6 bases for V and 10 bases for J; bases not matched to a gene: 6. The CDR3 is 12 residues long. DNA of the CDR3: TGTGCCAGCAGCCTCAGGGGGGGTCCCCAGCATTTT. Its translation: CASSLRGGPQHF.

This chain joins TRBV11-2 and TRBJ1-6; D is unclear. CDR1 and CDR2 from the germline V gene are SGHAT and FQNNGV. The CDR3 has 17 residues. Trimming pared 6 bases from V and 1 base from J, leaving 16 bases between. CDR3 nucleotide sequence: TGTGCCAGCAGTCCTATGTCCCCGAGGTCCTATAATTCACCCCTCCACTTT. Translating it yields CASSPMSPRSYNSPLHF.

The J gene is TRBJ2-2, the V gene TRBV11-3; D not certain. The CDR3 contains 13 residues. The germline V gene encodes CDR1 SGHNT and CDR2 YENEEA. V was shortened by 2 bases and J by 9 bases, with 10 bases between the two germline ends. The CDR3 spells CASSLSGGRELFF. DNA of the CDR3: TGTGCCAGCAGCTTATCGGGTGGCCGGGAGCTGTTTTTT. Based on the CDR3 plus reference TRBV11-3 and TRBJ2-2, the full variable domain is EAGVVQSPRYKIIEKKQPVAFWCNPISGHNTLYWYLQNLGQGPELLIRYENEEAVDDSQLPKDRFSAERLKGVDSTLKIQPAELGDSAVYLCASSLSGGRELFFGEGSRLTVL.

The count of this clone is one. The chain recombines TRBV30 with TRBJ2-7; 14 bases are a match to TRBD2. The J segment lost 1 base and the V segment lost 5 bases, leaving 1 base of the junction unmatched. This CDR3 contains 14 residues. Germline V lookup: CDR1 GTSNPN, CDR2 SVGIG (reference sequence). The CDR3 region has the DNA TGTGCCTGGGGACTAGCGGGGGGTTCCTACGAGCAGTACTTC. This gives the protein CAWGLAGGSYEQYF. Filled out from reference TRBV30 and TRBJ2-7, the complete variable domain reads SQTIHQWPATLVQPVGSPLSLECTVEGTSNPNLYWYRQAAGRGLQLLFYSVGIGQISSEVPQNLSASRPQDRQFILSSKKLLLSDSGFYLCAWGLAGGSYEQYFGPGTRLTVT.

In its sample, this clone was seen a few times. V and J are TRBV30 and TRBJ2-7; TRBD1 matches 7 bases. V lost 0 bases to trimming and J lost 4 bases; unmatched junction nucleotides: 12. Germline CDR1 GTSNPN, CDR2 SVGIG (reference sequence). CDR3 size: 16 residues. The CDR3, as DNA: TGTGCCTGGAGTGTACGAGGGACAGCTCTACAGTACGAGCAGTACGTC. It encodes CAWSVRGTALQYEQYV.

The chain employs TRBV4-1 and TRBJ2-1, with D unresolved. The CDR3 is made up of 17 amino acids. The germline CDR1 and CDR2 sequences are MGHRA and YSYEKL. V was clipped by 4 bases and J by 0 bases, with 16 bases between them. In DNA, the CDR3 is TGCGCCAGCAGCCTGGTGGATCAGTCCCCCTCCTACAATGAGCAGTTCTTC. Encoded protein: CASSLVDQSPSYNEQFF.

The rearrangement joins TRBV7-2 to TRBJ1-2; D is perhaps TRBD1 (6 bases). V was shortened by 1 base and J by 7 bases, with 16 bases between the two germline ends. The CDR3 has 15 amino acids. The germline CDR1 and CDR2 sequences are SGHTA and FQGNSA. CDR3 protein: CASSLEGGAMGGYTF. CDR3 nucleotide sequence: TGTGCCAGCAGCTTAGAAGGGGGGGCCATGGGTGGCTACACCTTC.

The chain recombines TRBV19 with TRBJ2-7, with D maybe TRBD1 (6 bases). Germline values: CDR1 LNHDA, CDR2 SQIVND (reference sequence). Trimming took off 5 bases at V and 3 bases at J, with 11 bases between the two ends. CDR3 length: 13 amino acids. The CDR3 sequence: CASSSTGFYEQYF. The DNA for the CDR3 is TGTGCCAGTAGTTCGACAGGATTCTACGAGCAGTACTTC.

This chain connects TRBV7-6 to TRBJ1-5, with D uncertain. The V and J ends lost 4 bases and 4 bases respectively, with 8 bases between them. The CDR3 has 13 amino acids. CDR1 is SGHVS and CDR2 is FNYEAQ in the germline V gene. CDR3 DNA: TGTGCCAGCAGCTCGCAGAGAAATCAGCCCCAGCATTTT. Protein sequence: CASSSQRNQPQHF. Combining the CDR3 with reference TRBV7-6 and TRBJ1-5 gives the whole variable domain GAGVSQSPRYKVTKRGQDVALRCDPISGHVSLYWYRQALGQGPEFLTYFNYEAQQDKSGLPNDRFSAERPEGSISTLTIQRTEQRDSAMYRCASSSQRNQPQHFGDGTRLSIL.

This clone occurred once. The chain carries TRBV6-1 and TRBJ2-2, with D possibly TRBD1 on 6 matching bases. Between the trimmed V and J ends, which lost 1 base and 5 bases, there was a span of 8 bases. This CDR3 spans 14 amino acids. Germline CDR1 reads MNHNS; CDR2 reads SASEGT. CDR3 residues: CASSEVQGTGELFF. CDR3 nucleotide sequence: TGTGCCAGCAGTGAAGTTCAGGGGACCGGGGAGCTGTTTTTT.

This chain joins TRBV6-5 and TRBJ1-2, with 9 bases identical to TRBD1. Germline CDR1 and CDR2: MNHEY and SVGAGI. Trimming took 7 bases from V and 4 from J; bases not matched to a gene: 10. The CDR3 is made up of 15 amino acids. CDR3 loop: CASKMGDREAYGYTF. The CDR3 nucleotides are TGTGCCAGCAAAATGGGGGACAGGGAGGCCTATGGCTACACCTTC.

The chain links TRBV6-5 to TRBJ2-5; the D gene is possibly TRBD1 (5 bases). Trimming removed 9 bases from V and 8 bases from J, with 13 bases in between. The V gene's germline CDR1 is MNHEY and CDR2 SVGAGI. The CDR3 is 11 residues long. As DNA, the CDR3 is TGTGCCAGTGAACGACAGCGTACCCAGTACTTC. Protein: CASERQRTQYF.

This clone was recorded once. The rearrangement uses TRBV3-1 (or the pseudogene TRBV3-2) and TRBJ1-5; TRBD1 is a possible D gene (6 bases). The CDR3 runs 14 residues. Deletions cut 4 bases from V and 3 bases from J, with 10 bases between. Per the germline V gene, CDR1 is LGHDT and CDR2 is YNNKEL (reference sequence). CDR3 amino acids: CASSPRGDNQPQHF. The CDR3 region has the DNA TGTGCCAGCAGCCCCAGGGGCGACAATCAGCCCCAGCATTTT.

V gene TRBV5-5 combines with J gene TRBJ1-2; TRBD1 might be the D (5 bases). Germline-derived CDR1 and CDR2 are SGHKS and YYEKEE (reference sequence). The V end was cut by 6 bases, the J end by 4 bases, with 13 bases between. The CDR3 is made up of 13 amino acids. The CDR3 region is CASNSGVSYGYTF. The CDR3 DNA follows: TGTGCCAGCAACTCGGGGGTCTCCTATGGCTACACCTTC.

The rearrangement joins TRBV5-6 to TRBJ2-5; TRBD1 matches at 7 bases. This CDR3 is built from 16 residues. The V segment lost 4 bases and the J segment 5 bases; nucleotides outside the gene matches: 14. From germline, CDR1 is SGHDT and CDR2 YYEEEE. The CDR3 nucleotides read TGTGCCAGCAGCCCTGGGGCCGACAGGGCTCGCGAGACCCAGTACTTC. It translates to CASSPGADRARETQYF.